One sample yielded the 30 T cell receptor beta chains listed below, sequenced in a study of T cell repertoires in aging, cancer and after chemotherapy. TRB rearrangements spanning V, D and J were amplified using mixed TRB-A/B primers. Via MiXCR, TCRdb re-called the multiplex PCR reads, giving one row per CDR3 protein. The profile covers roughly 8,200 distinct CDR3 sequences, with about 29% appearing a single time and over 8.5% taken by the ten largest. The template was genomic DNA from peripheral blood, not RNA. Sequenced material: blood. The receptors originated from a human donor in good health.

The table lists this clonotype with a count of one. The gene calls are TRBV14 and TRBJ2-3, with 12 bases matching TRBD1. Trimming took 4 bases from V and 6 from J; bases not matched to a gene: 8. Per the germline V gene, CDR1 is SGHDN and CDR2 is FVKESK. The CDR3 consists of 16 residues. The CDR3 DNA follows: TGTGCCAGCAGCCTACCGGGACAGGGGGCTCTCGATACGCAGTATTTT. Amino acids: CASSLPGQGALDTQYF.

The chain is built from TRBV7-6 and TRBJ2-5; tentative D call: TRBD1 (5 bases). The CDR3 has 15 amino acids. V was clipped by 4 bases and J by 2 bases, with 14 bases between them. The germline gives CDR1 SGHVS, CDR2 FNYEAQ. In DNA, the CDR3 is TGTGCCAGCAGCTCTCGAACGACAGAGCAAGAGACCCAGTACTTC. Translating gives CASSSRTTEQETQYF.

The V and J genes are TRBV18 and TRBJ2-7; TRBD2 might be the D (5 bases). Germline V gene lookup returns CDR1 KGHSH and CDR2 LQKENI. Trimming shortened V by 6 bases and J by 1 base, and 13 bases separated the two germline ends. This CDR3 contains 14 residues. This chain's CDR3 is CASSQDRESYEQYF. The CDR3 bases are TGTGCCAGCTCGCAGGACCGGGAATCCTACGAGCAGTACTTC.

This clonotype has more than one count but fewer than ten. This chain connects TRBV20-1 to TRBJ2-1; no reliable D call. Germline lookup yields CDR1 DFQATT and CDR2 SNEGSKA (reference sequence). Trimming shortened V by 3 bases and J by 8 bases, and 8 bases separated the two germline ends. CDR3 length equals 11 residues. In nucleotides, the CDR3 is TGCAGTGCTAGTTTCGGGCATGAGCAGTTCTTC. This gives the protein CSASFGHEQFF.

This clonotype was observed a few times. This chain links TRBV5-7 with TRBJ2-6, with D hard to call. TRBV5-7 is filed as an ORF, its function uncertain. V was cut by 4 bases and J by 2 bases, with 10 bases left in between. CDR3 length equals 15 residues. CDR3 in DNA: TGTGCCAGCAGCGGGCCGACACCTGGGGCCAACGTCCTGACTTTC. It yields the protein CASSGPTPGANVLTF.

The J gene is TRBJ1-1, the V gene TRBV10-3, with unresolved D. The germline V gene has CDR1 ENHRY and CDR2 SYGVKD. V was cut by 3 bases and J by 4 bases, with 12 bases left in between. There are 14 residues in the CDR3. As DNA, the CDR3 is TGTGCCATCAGTGATGAGGATAGTGTCACTGAAGCTTTCTTT. The encoded protein is CAISDEDSVTEAFF.

The chain employs TRBV6-5 and TRBJ2-5, with D perhaps TRBD1 (5 bases). V lost 5 bases and J lost 5, with 6 bases in between. The CDR3 runs to 11 residues. The germline V gene has CDR1 MNHEY and CDR2 SVGAGI. CDR3 loop: CASSKGETQYF. CDR3 coding DNA: TGTGCCAGCAGTAAGGGGGAGACCCAGTACTTC.

This sequence joins TRBV5-4 and TRBJ2-1; no clear D. CDR3 length: 13 residues. Germline V CDR1 and CDR2: SGHNT, YYREEE (reference sequence). Trimming pared 0 bases from V and 8 bases from J, leaving 9 bases between. DNA of the CDR3: TGTGCCAGCAGCTTGGAAGGGTCGGATGAGCAGTTCTTC. Its protein product is CASSLEGSDEQFF. The whole variable domain, filled in from reference TRBV5-4 and TRBJ2-1, reads ETGVTQSPTHLIKTRGQQVTLRCSSQSGHNTVSWYQQALGQGPQFIFQYYREEENGRGNFPPRFSGLQFPNYSSELNVNALELDDSALYLCASSLEGSDEQFFGPGTRLTVL.

The chain has TRBV30 and TRBJ1-2; possibly TRBD1 for D (6 bases). Trimming cost V 0 bases and J 7 bases, with 9 bases left between them. Germline loops: CDR1 GTSNPN, CDR2 SVGIG (reference sequence). The CDR3 spans 12 residues. CDR3 DNA: TGTGCCTGGAGTGTACAGGGTTTTGGCTACACCTTC. It yields the protein CAWSVQGFGYTF.

This clonotype turned up a few times. J is TRBJ2-7 and V is TRBV7-6, with D maybe TRBD1 (5 bases). V lost 1 base, J lost 7 bases, and 11 bases lay in between. This CDR3 comprises 13 residues. The V gene's germline CDR1 is SGHVS and CDR2 FNYEAQ. CDR3 nucleotide sequence: TGTGCCAGCAGCTTAGGGGGCTCCGGGGAGCAGTACTTC. Its protein product is CASSLGGSGEQYF.

This chain connects TRBV6-1 to TRBJ1-4, with D maybe TRBD1 (6 bases). V gave up 1 base and J gave up 8 bases, with 14 bases separating them. Germline V gene lookup returns CDR1 MNHNS and CDR2 SASEGT. The CDR3 loop spans 15 amino acids. The CDR3 loop is CASSEGGGRPEKLFF. For the CDR3, the DNA is TGTGCCAGCAGTGAAGGAGGGGGTCGTCCCGAAAAACTGTTTTTT.

This chain connects TRBV5-5 to TRBJ1-1, with 8 bases lining up with TRBD1. Germline CDR1 and CDR2: SGHKS and YYEKEE (reference sequence). CDR3 length: 14 residues. V shed 2 bases, J shed 1 base, and the junction held 1 base outside the gene matches. The CDR3 region is CASSFGQGNTEAFF. The CDR3 DNA follows: TGTGCCAGCAGCTTTGGACAGGGGAACACTGAAGCTTTCTTT. Full variable domain (remainder filled in from reference TRBV5-5 and TRBJ1-1): DAGVTQSPTHLIKTRGQQVTLRCSPISGHKSVSWYQQVLGQGPQFIFQYYEKEERGRGNFPDRFSARQFPNYSSELNVNALLLGDSALYLCASSFGQGNTEAFFGQGTRLTVV.

On this clonotype: One end of the junction varies from germline; a read error may be responsible. Here the CDR3 reads CASGYPGTEETQYF. The CDR3 nucleotides read TGTGCCAGCGGTTACCCCGGGACGGAAGAGACCCAGTACTTC. V usage is TRBV6-5 and J usage is TRBJ2-5, with D perhaps given as TRBD1 or TRBD2 (5 bases each). Germline lookup yields CDR1 MNHEY and CDR2 SVGAGI. The CDR3 is 14 amino acids.

This chain uses TRBV6-5 with TRBJ1-2, with D possibly being TRBD1 (6 bases). Trimming removed 5 bases at V and 5 bases at J, with 9 bases between. Germline assignment: CDR1 MNHEY and CDR2 SVGAGI. CDR3 length: 12 residues. Here the CDR3 reads CASSAGQYGYTF. The CDR3 bases are TGTGCCAGCAGTGCCGGACAGTATGGCTACACCTTC.

By share, this clonotype counts as medium-sized. This sequence joins TRBV19 and TRBJ2-2, with D perhaps TRBD1 (5 bases). V lost 7 bases and J 4 bases, leaving 19 bases between the germline ends. The CDR3 totals 16 residues. Germline CDR1 LNHDA, CDR2 SQIVND (reference sequence). Here the CDR3 reads CASTMPRTSGTGELFF. CDR3 in DNA: TGTGCCAGTACCATGCCCCGGACATCCGGCACCGGGGAGCTGTTTTTT.

This clonotype was counted between two and nine times. The rearrangement uses TRBV30 and TRBJ2-7; a possible D gene is TRBD2 (6 bases). The V gene lost 2 bases and the J gene lost 3 bases, with 17 bases spanning the gap. This CDR3 region has 15 residues. Germline V lookup: CDR1 GTSNPN, CDR2 SVGIG (reference sequence). The CDR3: CAWSRTGTVRYEQYF. The CDR3 nucleotides are TGTGCCTGGAGTCGAACCGGGACTGTTCGCTACGAGCAGTACTTC.

This clonotype is medium-sized by share. The rearrangement links TRBV29-1 to TRBJ1-2; D perhaps matches TRBD1 (6 bases). Trimming stripped 3 bases from V and 8 bases from J, with 13 bases between. The CDR3 is 12 amino acids. Per germline, CDR1 SQVTM and CDR2 ANQGSEA. CDR3 protein: CSVERTGTGYTF. The CDR3 DNA sequence: TGCAGCGTTGAGCGAACCGGGACAGGCTACACCTTC.

This chain connects TRBV5-3 to TRBJ1-5; tentatively, D is TRBD1 (6 bases). TRBV5-3 is classed as an ORF, of uncertain function. The V end was cut by 4 bases, the J end by 9 bases, with 23 bases between. CDR3 length: 16 amino acids. The CDR3 bases are TGTGCCAGAAGCCCAGCAGGGGCGAACCCCCGATGGCCCCAGCATTTT. Protein product: CARSPAGANPRWPQHF.

V gene TRBV18 combines with J gene TRBJ2-3; D could derive from TRBD1 or TRBD2 (5 bases each). The CDR3 sequence is 15 residues long. The V gene's germline CDR1 is KGHSH and CDR2 LQKENI. The germline V and J ends were trimmed by 9 bases and 3 bases, with 19 bases remaining between them. CDR3 sequence reads: CASHDFRGPTDTQYF. In DNA form, the CDR3 reads TGTGCCAGTCACGACTTCCGGGGCCCTACAGATACGCAGTATTTT.

The gene calls are TRBV5-1 and TRBJ2-7; D is perhaps TRBD1 (5 bases). CDR1 is SGHRS, CDR2 YFSETQ, per germline. Trimming took off 0 bases at V and 2 bases at J, with 9 bases between the two ends. The CDR3 spans 14 residues. The CDR3 here is CASSLEEGAYEQYF. CDR3 in DNA: TGCGCCAGCAGCTTGGAAGAAGGGGCCTACGAGCAGTACTTC.

This clonotype was seen more than once but under ten times. The chain carries TRBV12-3 or TRBV12-4 and TRBJ2-7, with 7 bases fitting TRBD1. V trimming: 6 bases; J trimming: 6 bases; junction bases outside the gene matches: 11. The CDR3 runs to 14 residues. The CDR3 DNA reads as TGTGCCAGCAGAAGACAGGGTTCCCCTTCCGAGCAGTACTTC. It encodes CASRRQGSPSEQYF.

In this sample, this clonotype turned up a few times. The genes are TRBV12-3 or TRBV12-4 and TRBJ1-1, with D unclear. The CDR3 runs 14 residues. The V end lost 6 bases, the J end lost 1 base, and 12 bases lay between the germline ends. This CDR3 is CASRVSDSNTEAFF. DNA of the CDR3: TGTGCCAGCAGGGTTTCAGATTCGAACACTGAAGCTTTCTTT.

This clonotype was seen a handful of times. DNA of the CDR3: TGCAGTGCTAGAGCCCGGGCAGGACCTAACACCATATATTTT. Its translation: CSARARAGPNTIYF. The chain recombines TRBV20-1 with TRBJ1-3; D is ambiguous. The V end lost 1 base, the J end lost 7 bases, and 14 bases lay between the germline ends. The CDR3 loop spans 14 amino acids. Germline V lookup: CDR1 DFQATT, CDR2 SNEGSKA (reference sequence).

This clonotype was recorded a few times. The rearrangement links TRBV12-3 or TRBV12-4 to TRBJ2-7; 9 bases are a match to TRBD1. The J segment lost 3 bases and the V segment lost 7 bases, leaving 4 bases of the junction unmatched. The length of the CDR3 is 13 residues. Here the CDR3 reads CASIRQGDYEQYF. DNA of the CDR3: TGTGCCAGCATTCGACAGGGGGACTACGAGCAGTACTTC.

The J gene is TRBJ2-5, the V gene TRBV29-1; TRBD2 is a possible D gene (7 bases). CDR1 is SQVTM and CDR2 is ANQGSEA in the germline V gene. The CDR3 spans 14 residues. The V gene lost 4 bases and the J gene lost 5 bases, with 17 bases spanning the gap. The CDR3 region has the DNA TGCAGCGTTGCCGCGGGGGCGACGGGCGAGACCCAGTACTTC. This sequence encodes CSVAAGATGETQYF.

Details on this clonotype: Mismatch with germline at one junction end may stem from a read error. The V gene is TRBV6-1, the J gene TRBJ1-2; D ambiguous. Germline assignment: CDR1 MNHNS and CDR2 SASEGT. This CDR3 is 14 amino acids long. The chain's CDR3 is CASSLSPGNYGHTF. The DNA of the CDR3 is TGTGCCAGCAGTTTGAGCCCAGGCAACTATGGCCACACCTTC.

V and J are TRBV18 and TRBJ2-1; perhaps TRBD1 as D (5 bases). The germline gives CDR1 KGHSH, CDR2 LQKENI. This CDR3 region has 15 residues. V was pared by 2 bases and J by 5 bases, with 13 bases between. CDR3 loop: CASSPSIRQNNEQFF. For the CDR3, the DNA is TGTGCCAGCTCACCATCGATCAGACAGAACAATGAGCAGTTCTTC.

The chain combines TRBV5-1 with TRBJ2-3; 7 bases match TRBD1. V lost 0 bases and J lost 6; bases outside the gene matches: 10. Germline-derived CDR1 and CDR2 are SGHRS and YFSETQ. The CDR3 sequence is 16 residues long. Here the CDR3 DNA reads TGCGCCAGCAGCTTGGCCTTTGACAGGGCGATCGATACGCAGTATTTT. It codes for CASSLAFDRAIDTQYF. Supplemented by reference TRBV5-1 and TRBJ2-3, the full variable domain reads KAGVTQTPRYLIKTRGQQVTLSCSPISGHRSVSWYQQTPGQGLQFLFEYFSETQRNKGNFPGRFSGRQFSNSRSEMNVSTLELGDSALYLCASSLAFDRAIDTQYFGPGTRLTVL.

V and J are TRBV24-1 and TRBJ2-1; 7 positions match TRBD2. Losses at the gene ends were 0 bases for V and 8 bases for J; bases not matched to a gene: 3. There are 14 residues in the CDR3. The germline V gene encodes CDR1 KGHDR and CDR2 SFDVKD. CDR3 protein: CATSDLGLGDEQFF. Here the CDR3 DNA reads TGTGCCACCAGTGATTTGGGACTAGGGGATGAGCAGTTCTTC.

V and J are TRBV24-1 and TRBJ2-3; 8 bases are a match to TRBD2. There are 16 residues in the CDR3. The V segment lost 4 bases and the J segment 2 bases; nucleotides outside the gene matches: 7. Germline V lookup: CDR1 KGHDR, CDR2 SFDVKD. CDR3: CATSEPTSVVTDTQYF. DNA of the CDR3: TGTGCCACCAGTGAGCCGACTAGCGTGGTCACAGATACGCAGTATTTT.